The 9 T cell receptor beta chains given below trace back to one sample, sequenced in a study of blood T cell repertoires in COVID-19. Libraries were prepared by immunoSEQ multiplex PCR; TCRdb keeps only in-frame clonotypes and omits some of them. The table includes about 310,000 clones, more than 70% detected once. Sequencing was carried out using peripheral blood. Receptors were obtained from a woman aged 45-59 years who had recovered from COVID-19.

This clone was seen just once. The sample has other DNA sequences that encode this CDR3 too. This chain connects TRBV30 to TRBJ2-7, with D uncertain. The germline gives CDR1 GTSNPN, CDR2 SVGIG (reference sequence). The CDR3 extends over 11 amino acids. V was cut by 0 bases and J by 2 bases, with 2 bases left in between. The CDR3 coding sequence is TGTGCCTGGAGTGTCGCCTACGAGCAGTACTTC. Translation gives CAWSVAYEQYF. The full variable domain, its missing parts supplied by reference TRBV30 and TRBJ2-7, is SQTIHQWPATLVQPVGSPLSLECTVEGTSNPNLYWYRQAAGRGLQLLFYSVGIGQISSEVPQNLSASRPQDRQFILSSKKLLLSDSGFYLCAWSVAYEQYFGPGTRLTVT.

The V call is TRBV9, the J call TRBJ1-6, with D perhaps TRBD1 (5 bases). V was pared by 0 bases and J by 4 bases, with 11 bases between. CDR1 and CDR2 (germline): SGDLS, YYNGEE. The CDR3 consists of 16 residues. The CDR3 coding sequence is TGTGCCAGCAGCGTAGGCGGGGGAGGATATAATTCACCCCTCCACTTT. As protein: CASSVGGGGYNSPLHF. Supplemented by reference TRBV9 and TRBJ1-6, the full variable domain reads DSGVTQTPKHLITATGQRVTLRCSPRSGDLSVYWYQQSLDQGLQFLIQYYNGEERAKGNILERFSAQQFPDLHSELNLSSLELGDSALYFCASSVGGGGYNSPLHFGNGTRLTVT.

A single count supports this clone. This rearrangement joins TRBV11-2 to TRBJ1-3; 8 bases align to TRBD1. The V gene's germline CDR1 is SGHAT and CDR2 FQNNGV. The V segment lost 5 bases and the J segment 0 bases; nucleotides outside the gene matches: 6. The CDR3 contains 16 residues. The CDR3: CASSRNTGGSGNTIYF. The CDR3 coding sequence is TGTGCCAGCAGCCGCAATACAGGGGGCTCTGGAAACACCATATATTTT.

This clone was recorded many times. The chain employs TRBV11-2 and TRBJ2-5; perhaps TRBD2 as D (6 bases). This CDR3 contains 15 residues. V lost 0 bases and J lost 0, with 8 bases in between. Germline values: CDR1 SGHAT, CDR2 FQNNGV. The CDR3 spells CASSLDWDYQETQYF. CDR3 nucleotide sequence: TGTGCCAGCAGCTTAGATTGGGACTACCAAGAGACCCAGTACTTC.

V usage is TRBV10-3 and J usage is TRBJ2-5; the D gene is possibly TRBD1 (5 bases). The CDR3 totals 14 residues. Germline V gives CDR1 ENHRY, CDR2 SYGVKD. V lost 4 bases to trimming and J lost 1 base, with 10 bases between them. In nucleotides, the CDR3 is TGTGCCATCAGTGCAGGGAACAGCCAAGAGACCCAGTACTTC. Its translation: CAISAGNSQETQYF.

The chain carries TRBV15 and TRBJ2-7; 8 bases align to TRBD2. CDR3 length: 16 residues. Unmatched junction bases numbered 9, after V lost 3 bases and J lost 2 bases. Germline V gene data show CDR1 as LNHNV and CDR2 as YYDKDF (reference sequence). CDR3 bases: TGTGCCACCAGCAGGCTCGGGACTAGTGGGACCTACGAGCAGTACTTC. Translating it yields CATSRLGTSGTYEQYF.

This rearrangement joins TRBV11-2 to TRBJ2-7; 7 nucleotides line up with TRBD1. Germline lookup yields CDR1 SGHAT and CDR2 FQNNGV. J was trimmed by 3 bases and V by 0 bases; bases with no gene match: 2. The length of the CDR3 is 14 residues. The CDR3 loop reads CASSLEYRGYEQYF. CDR3 coding DNA: TGTGCCAGCAGCTTAGAGTACAGGGGCTACGAGCAGTACTTC.

V and J are TRBV5-6 and TRBJ2-7; 7 nucleotides match TRBD1. V was pared by 4 bases and J by 4 bases, with 5 bases of the junction left unmatched. This CDR3 spans 13 amino acids. Germline lookup yields CDR1 SGHDT and CDR2 YYEEEE. CDR3 coding DNA: TGTGCCAGCAGCCCCAGGGGGAAATACGAGCAGTACTTC. It is translated as CASSPRGKYEQYF.

The V gene is TRBV2, the J gene TRBJ2-3, with D maybe TRBD2 (5 bases). Per the germline V gene, CDR1 is SNHLY and CDR2 is FYNNEI. This CDR3 has 15 residues. V lost 8 bases, J lost 3 bases, and 18 bases lay in between. DNA of the CDR3: TGTGCCAGCGGGGTGAGTGGCGGGCTGACAGATACGCAGTATTTT. This codes for CASGVSGGLTDTQYF.